This T cell receptor beta chain is drawn from a study of T cell changes during pregnancy in multiple sclerosis. J lost 8 bases, V lost 2 bases, and 3 bases had no gene match. CDR1 is MNHEY, CDR2 SMNVEV, per germline (reference sequence). CDR3 size: 14 residues. Assay used: immunoSEQ multiplex PCR; TCRdb lists only in-frame clones, some missing. The sample lists some 64,000 clones, 85% to 90% seen once, with roughly 0.89% in the top ten. This sequence was found in a female donor in good health, enrolled as a control in a pregnancy study. The genes are TRBV27 and TRBJ1-2; TRBD1 matches 12 bases. This sample comprised peripheral blood, obtained in the first trimester of pregnancy. The CDR3 nucleotides are TGTGCCAGCAGTTTAGGGACAGGGGGCGACGGCTACACCTTC. Translation gives CASSLGTGGDGYTF.